The following is a T cell receptor (beta chain) sequence with its context. As yet, its antigen is unknown. This entry belongs to a study of CD8 T cells in Susac syndrome. Points from the study as a whole: Regarding the TCR sequencing and HLA analysis, the study admitted that a relatively small number of individuals were involved.

The CDR3 sequence is 14 residues long. Between the trimmed V and J ends, which lost 6 bases and 0 bases, there was a span of 9 bases. The germline V gene encodes CDR1 MNHEY and CDR2 SMNVEV (reference sequence). Random hexamers served to reverse transcribe roughly 0.5 to 1 ug RNA. With immunoSEQ multiplex PCR, TCR beta CDR3 was amplified across 54 Vbeta and 13 Jbeta. Each CDR3 protein is one row after TCRdb ran MiXCR on the immunoSEQ multiplex PCR reads. The sample yields some 260,000 distinct CDR3 sequences, about 85% seen once. TEMRA cells were enriched by FACS, and CD4+ and CD8+ T cells were negatively isolated.

The chain employs TRBV27 and TRBJ2-1, with D unresolved. The sample consisted of CD8+ T cells from PBMCs. This clonotype originated in a human donor with multiple sclerosis. CDR3 coding DNA: TGTGCCAGCAGCGACTCAACCTCCTACAATGAGCAGTTCTTC. Protein: CASSDSTSYNEQFF.